The present TCR beta chain was sequenced within a study of PD-1 blockade in classical Hodgkin lymphoma. Whole-study findings and limits: Relapsed/refractory patients reportedly had lower baseline diversity than newly diagnosed patients. It was among complete responders that baseline diversity resembled that of newly diagnosed patients. Differences between repertoires have undefined causes, possibly disease activity or prior therapy. It was CD4+ TCR diversity, not CD8+, that rose significantly by C4D1.

The time point is: cycle 4 day 1 (C4D1), after five to seven weeks of nivolumab. Every one of the patients relapsed after autologous stem cell transplantation (brentuximab vedotin exposure was variable). Of note for this clone: As yet, its antigen is unknown.

The method was immunoSEQ multiplex PCR; TCRdb's version includes in-frame clones alone and lacks a portion of them. The sample lists 45,000 to 55,000 clones; roughly 80% were seen once. The ends were cut back, 3 bases at V and 5 bases at J, with 7 bases in the middle. Germline CDR1 and CDR2: SQVTM and ANQGSEA. The CDR3 extends over 12 amino acids. The rearrangement uses TRBV29-1 and TRBJ1-4; D gene ambiguous. The clonotype was recovered from a human donor with classical Hodgkin lymphoma. Material: peripheral blood mononuclear cells (PBMCs), obtained before the fourth cycle of nivolumab. Written as DNA, the CDR3 is TGCAGCGTTGAGTCGGGAAATGAAAAACTGTTTTTT. Its protein is CSVESGNEKLFF.